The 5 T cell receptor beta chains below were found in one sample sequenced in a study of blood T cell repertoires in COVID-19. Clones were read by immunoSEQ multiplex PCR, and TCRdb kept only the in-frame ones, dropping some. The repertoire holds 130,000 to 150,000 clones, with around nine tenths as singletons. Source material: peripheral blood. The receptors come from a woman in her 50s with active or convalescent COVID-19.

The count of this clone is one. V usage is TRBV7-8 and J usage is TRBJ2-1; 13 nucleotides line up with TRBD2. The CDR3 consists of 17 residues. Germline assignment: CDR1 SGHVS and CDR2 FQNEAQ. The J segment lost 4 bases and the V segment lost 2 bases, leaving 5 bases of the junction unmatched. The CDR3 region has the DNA TGTGCCAGCAGCTTAACCGGGACTAGCGGGAAATACAATGAGCAGTTCTTC. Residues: CASSLTGTSGKYNEQFF.

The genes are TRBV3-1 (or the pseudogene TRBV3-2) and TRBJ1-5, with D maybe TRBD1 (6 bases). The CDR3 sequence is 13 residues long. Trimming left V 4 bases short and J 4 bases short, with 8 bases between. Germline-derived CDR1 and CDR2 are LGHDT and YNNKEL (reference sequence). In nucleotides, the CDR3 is TGTGCCAGCAGCCGTCAGGGGAATCAGCCCCAGCATTTT. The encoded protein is CASSRQGNQPQHF.

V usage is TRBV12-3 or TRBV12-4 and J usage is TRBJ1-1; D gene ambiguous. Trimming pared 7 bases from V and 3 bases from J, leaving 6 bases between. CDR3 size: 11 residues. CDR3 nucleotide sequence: TGTGCCAGCATCCGGGACACTGAAGCTTTCTTT. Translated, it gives CASIRDTEAFF.

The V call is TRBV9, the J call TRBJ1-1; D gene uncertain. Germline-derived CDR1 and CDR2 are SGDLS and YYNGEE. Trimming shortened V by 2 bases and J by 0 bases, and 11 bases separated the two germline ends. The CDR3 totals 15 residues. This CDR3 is CASSVGGKLNTEAFF. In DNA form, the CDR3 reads TGTGCCAGCAGCGTCGGAGGGAAGCTGAACACTGAAGCTTTCTTT.

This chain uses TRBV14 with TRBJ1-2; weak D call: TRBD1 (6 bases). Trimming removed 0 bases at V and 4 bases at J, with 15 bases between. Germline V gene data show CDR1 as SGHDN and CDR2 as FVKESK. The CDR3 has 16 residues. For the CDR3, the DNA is TGTGCCAGCAGCCAAGATATCGGACAGATTACCTATGGCTACACCTTC. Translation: CASSQDIGQITYGYTF.